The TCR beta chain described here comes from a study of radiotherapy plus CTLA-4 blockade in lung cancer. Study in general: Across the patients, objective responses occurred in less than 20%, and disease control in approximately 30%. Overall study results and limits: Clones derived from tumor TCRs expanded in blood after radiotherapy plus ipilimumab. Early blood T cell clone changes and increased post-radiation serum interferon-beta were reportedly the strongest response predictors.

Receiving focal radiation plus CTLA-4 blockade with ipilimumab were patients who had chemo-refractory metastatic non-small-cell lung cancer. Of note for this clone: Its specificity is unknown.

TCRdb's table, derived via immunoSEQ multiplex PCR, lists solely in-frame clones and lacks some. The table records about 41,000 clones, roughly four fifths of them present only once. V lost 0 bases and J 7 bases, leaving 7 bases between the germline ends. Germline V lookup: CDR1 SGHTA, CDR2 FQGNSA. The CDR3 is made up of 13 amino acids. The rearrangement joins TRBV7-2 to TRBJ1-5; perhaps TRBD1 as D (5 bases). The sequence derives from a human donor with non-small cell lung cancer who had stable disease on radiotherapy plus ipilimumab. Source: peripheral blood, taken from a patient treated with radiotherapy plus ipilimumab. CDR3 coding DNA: TGTGCCAGCAGCTTAGCGTGGGGGCAGCCCCAGCATTTT. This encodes CASSLAWGQPQHF.